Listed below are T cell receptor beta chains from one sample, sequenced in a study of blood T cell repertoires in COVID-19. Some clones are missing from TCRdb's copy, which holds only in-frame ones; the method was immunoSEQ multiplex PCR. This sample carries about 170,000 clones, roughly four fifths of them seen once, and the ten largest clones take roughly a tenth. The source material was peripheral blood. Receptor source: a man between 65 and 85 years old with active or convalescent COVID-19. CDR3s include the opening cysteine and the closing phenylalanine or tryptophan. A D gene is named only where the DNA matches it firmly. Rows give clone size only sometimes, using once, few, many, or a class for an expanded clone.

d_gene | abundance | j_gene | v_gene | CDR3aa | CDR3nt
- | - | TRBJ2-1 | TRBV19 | CATTRRPGDSYNEQFF | TGTGCCACCACCCGCCGGCCCGGAGACTCCTACAATGAGCAGTTCTTC
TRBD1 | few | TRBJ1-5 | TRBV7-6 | CASSLETGGRQPQHF | TGTGCCAGCAGCTTAGAGACAGGGGGCAGGCAGCCCCAGCATTTT
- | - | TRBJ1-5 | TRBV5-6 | CASSLGASNQPQHF | TGTGCCAGCAGCTTGGGAGCTAGCAATCAGCCCCAGCATTTT
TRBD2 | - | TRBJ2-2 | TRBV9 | CASSATSGRALSTGELFF | TGTGCCAGCAGCGCGACTAGCGGGAGGGCCCTGAGCACCGGGGAGCTGTTTTTT
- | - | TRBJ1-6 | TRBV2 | CASSEGSFRGSPLHF | TGTGCCAGCAGTGAGGGATCCTTCCGAGGGTCACCCCTCCACTTT
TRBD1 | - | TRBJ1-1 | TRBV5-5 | CASSRTGTGIFGTEAFF | TGTGCCAGCAGCCGTACCGGGACAGGGATTTTCGGCACTGAAGCTTTCTTT
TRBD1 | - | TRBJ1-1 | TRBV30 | CAWSTTGLFTEAFF | TGTGCCTGGAGTACGACAGGGCTTTTCACTGAAGCTTTCTTT
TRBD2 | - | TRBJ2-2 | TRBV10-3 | CAITTSGATGELFF | TGTGCCATCACTACCAGCGGGGCCACCGGGGAGCTGTTTTTT
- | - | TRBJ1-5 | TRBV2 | CASSGSGPSNQPQHF | TGTGCCAGCAGTGGGAGCGGGCCTAGCAATCAGCCCCAGCATTTT
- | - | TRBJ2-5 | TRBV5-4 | CASSLAGVRVQETQYF | TGTGCCAGCAGCTTGGCTGGGGTGAGGGTCCAAGAGACCCAGTACTTC
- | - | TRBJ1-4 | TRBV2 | CASSVTGLSNEKLFF | TGTGCCAGCAGTGTCACGGGGTTATCTAATGAAAAACTGTTTTTT
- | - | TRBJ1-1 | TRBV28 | CASSQYRDLNTEAFF | TGTGCCAGCAGTCAGTACAGGGATTTGAACACTGAAGCTTTCTTT
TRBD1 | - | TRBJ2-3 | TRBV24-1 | CATSDSLGQGVADTQYF | TGTGCCACCAGTGACTCCCTCGGACAGGGGGTTGCAGATACGCAGTATTTT
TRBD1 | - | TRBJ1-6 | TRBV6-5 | CASSYGQVNSPLHF | TGTGCCAGCAGTTACGGACAGGTTAATTCACCCCTCCACTTT
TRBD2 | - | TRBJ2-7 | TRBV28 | CASSLDGTSGRASYEQYF | TGTGCCAGCAGCCTAGATGGGACTAGCGGGAGGGCCAGCTACGAGCAGTACTTC
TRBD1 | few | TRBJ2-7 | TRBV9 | CASSPLGQGSSYEQYF | TGTGCCAGCAGCCCACTGGGACAGGGTAGCTCCTACGAGCAGTACTTC
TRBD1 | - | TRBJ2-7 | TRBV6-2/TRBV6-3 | CASSYPHVGILATGGLEQYF | TGTGCCAGCAGTTACCCGCACGTGGGGATCTTGGCGACAGGGGGCCTCGAGCAGTACTTC
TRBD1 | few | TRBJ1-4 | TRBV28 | CASSLDGTGEEKLFF | TGTGCCAGCAGTTTAGATGGGACAGGGGAAGAAAAACTGTTTTTT
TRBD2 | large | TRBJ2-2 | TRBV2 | CASKRLAGGGTGELFF | TGTGCCAGCAAAAGGCTAGCGGGAGGGGGGACCGGGGAGCTGTTTTTT
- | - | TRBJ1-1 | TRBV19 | CASRPTDRGENTEAFF | TGTGCCAGTAGACCCACCGACCGGGGAGAGAACACTGAAGCTTTCTTT
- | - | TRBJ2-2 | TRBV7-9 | CASSLAGTGELFF | TGTGCCAGCAGCTTAGCCGGGACCGGGGAGCTGTTTTTT
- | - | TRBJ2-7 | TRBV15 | CATSRGDLYRGNYEQYF | TGTGCCACCAGCAGAGGAGATCTTTATCGGGGGAACTACGAGCAGTACTTC
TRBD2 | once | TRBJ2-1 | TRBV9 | CASSVLSGGYNEQFF | TGTGCCAGCAGCGTCCTTAGCGGGGGATACAATGAGCAGTTCTTC
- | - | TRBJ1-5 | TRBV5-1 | CASSLGVSGNQPQHF | TGCGCCAGCAGCTTGGGTGTCTCTGGCAATCAGCCCCAGCATTTT
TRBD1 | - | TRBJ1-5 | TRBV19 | CASSMQGADEHF | TGTGCCAGTAGCATGCAGGGGGCAGATGAGCATTTT
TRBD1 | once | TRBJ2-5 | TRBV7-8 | CASSPTRGKETQYF | TGTGCCAGCAGCCCCACCAGGGGGAAGGAGACCCAGTACTTC
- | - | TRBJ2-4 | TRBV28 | CASSSHGKNIQYF | TGTGCCAGCAGCTCTCACGGCAAAAACATTCAGTACTTC
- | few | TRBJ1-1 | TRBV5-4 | CASSLRTLKNTEAFF | TGTGCCAGCAGCTTGCGGACACTTAAGAACACTGAAGCTTTCTTT
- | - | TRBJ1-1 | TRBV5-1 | CASSLRVQGSNTEAFF | TGCGCCAGCAGCTTGCGGGTTCAGGGCTCGAACACTGAAGCTTTCTTT
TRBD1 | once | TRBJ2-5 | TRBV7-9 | CASSSRTGDGTQYF | TGTGCCAGCAGCTCTAGGACAGGGGATGGGACCCAGTACTTC
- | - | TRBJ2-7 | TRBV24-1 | CATSDSWGVPGEQYF | TGTGCCACCAGTGACTCCTGGGGAGTTCCAGGAGAGCAGTACTTC
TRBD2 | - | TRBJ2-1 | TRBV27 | CASSKLAGRPLLGNEQFF | TGTGCCAGCAGTAAACTAGCGGGCCGGCCACTACTAGGCAATGAGCAGTTCTTC
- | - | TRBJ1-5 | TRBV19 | CASRPRGEDNQPQHF | TGTGCCAGTAGGCCTCGGGGGGAGGACAATCAGCCCCAGCATTTT
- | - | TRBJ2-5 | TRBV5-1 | CASSLAGRETQYF | TGCGCCAGCAGCTTGGCAGGGAGGGAGACCCAGTACTTC
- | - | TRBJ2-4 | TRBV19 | CASKPRGQNIQYF | TGTGCCAGTAAGCCCAGGGGACAAAACATTCAGTACTTC
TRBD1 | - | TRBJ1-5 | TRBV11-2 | CASSLGAGRGQRQPQHF | TGTGCCAGCAGCTTAGGGGCCGGTAGGGGGCAGCGACAGCCCCAGCATTTT
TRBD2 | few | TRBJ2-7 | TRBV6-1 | CASSDPGLPSTYEQYF | TGTGCCAGCAGTGACCCGGGACTACCTTCGACCTACGAGCAGTACTTC
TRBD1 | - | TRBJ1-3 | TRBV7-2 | CASSAGQENTIYF | TGTGCCAGCAGCGCCGGACAGGAAAACACCATATATTTT
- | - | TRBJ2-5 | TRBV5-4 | CASSLEFRQGETQYF | TGTGCCAGCAGCTTGGAGTTCCGGCAGGGTGAGACCCAGTACTTC
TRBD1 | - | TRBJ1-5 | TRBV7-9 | CASSVDRGPEPQHF | TGTGCCAGCAGTGTAGACAGGGGGCCGGAGCCCCAGCATTTT
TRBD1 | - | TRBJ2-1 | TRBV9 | CASSAETGSYSYNEQFF | TGTGCCAGCAGCGCAGAGACAGGGTCCTATTCCTACAATGAGCAGTTCTTC
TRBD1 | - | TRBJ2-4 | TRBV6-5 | CASSYKAGGAGIQYF | TGTGCCAGCAGTTACAAAGCAGGGGGCGCCGGCATTCAGTACTTC
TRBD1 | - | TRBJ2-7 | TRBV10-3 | CAISESRTGAGEQYF | TGTGCCATCAGTGAGTCGCGGACAGGGGCTGGGGAGCAGTACTTC
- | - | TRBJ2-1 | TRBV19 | CASSIFGSTNNEQFF | TGTGCCAGTAGTATTTTCGGGAGTACCAACAATGAGCAGTTCTTC
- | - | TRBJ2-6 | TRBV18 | CASSPLVGQGSSGANVLTF | TGTGCCAGCTCACCCCTGGTGGGGCAGGGTTCGTCTGGGGCCAACGTCCTGACTTTC
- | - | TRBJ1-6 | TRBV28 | CASSTRTYLSYNSPLHF | TGTGCCAGCAGTACACGGACTTACCTCTCCTATAATTCACCCCTCCACTTT
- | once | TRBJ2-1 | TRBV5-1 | CASSLLQGSSYNEQFF | TGCGCCAGCAGCCTCCTACAGGGTAGCTCCTACAATGAGCAGTTCTTC
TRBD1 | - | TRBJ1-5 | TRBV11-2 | CASSLGDRVTPQHF | TGTGCCAGCAGCTTAGGGGACAGGGTGACGCCCCAGCATTTT
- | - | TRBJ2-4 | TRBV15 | CATSSPTRSIQYF | TGTGCCACCAGCAGCCCCACTCGGAGCATTCAGTACTTC
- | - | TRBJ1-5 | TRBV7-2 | CASSSTVAAYNQPQHF | TGTGCCAGCAGCTCAACGGTCGCGGCTTACAATCAGCCCCAGCATTTT
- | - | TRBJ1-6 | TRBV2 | CASSEMRAGGSPLHF | TGTGCCAGCAGTGAAATGAGGGCCGGGGGTTCACCCCTCCACTTT
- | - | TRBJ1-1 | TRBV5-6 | CASSLTESEAFF | TGTGCCAGCAGCTTGACAGAATCCGAAGCTTTCTTT
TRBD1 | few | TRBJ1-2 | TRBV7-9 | CASSSGGTDNYGYTF | TGTGCCAGCAGCTCAGGTGGGACAGATAACTATGGCTACACCTTC
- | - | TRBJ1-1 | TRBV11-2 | CASSLVAGASRTEAFF | TGTGCCAGCAGCTTAGTGGCAGGGGCGAGTAGGACTGAAGCTTTCTTT
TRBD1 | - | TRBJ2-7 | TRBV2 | CASSSRTGKVNYEQYF | TGTGCCAGCAGTTCTCGGACAGGGAAAGTAAACTACGAGCAGTACTTC
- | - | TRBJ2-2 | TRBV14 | CASSQDGLSWGAGELFF | TGTGCCAGCAGCCAAGACGGACTCTCATGGGGGGCCGGGGAGCTGTTTTTT
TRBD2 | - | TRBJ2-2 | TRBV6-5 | CASSSRGDTGELFF | TGTGCCAGCAGTTCCCGGGGGGACACCGGGGAGCTGTTTTTT
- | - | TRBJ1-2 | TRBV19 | CASSIQGTYGYTF | TGTGCCAGTAGTATCCAGGGGACCTATGGCTACACCTTC
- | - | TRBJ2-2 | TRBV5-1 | CASSLANTGELFF | TGCGCCAGCAGCTTGGCAAACACCGGGGAGCTGTTTTTT
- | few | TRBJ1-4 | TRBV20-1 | CSASGGANEKLFF | TGCAGTGCTAGTGGGGGGGCTAATGAAAAACTGTTTTTT